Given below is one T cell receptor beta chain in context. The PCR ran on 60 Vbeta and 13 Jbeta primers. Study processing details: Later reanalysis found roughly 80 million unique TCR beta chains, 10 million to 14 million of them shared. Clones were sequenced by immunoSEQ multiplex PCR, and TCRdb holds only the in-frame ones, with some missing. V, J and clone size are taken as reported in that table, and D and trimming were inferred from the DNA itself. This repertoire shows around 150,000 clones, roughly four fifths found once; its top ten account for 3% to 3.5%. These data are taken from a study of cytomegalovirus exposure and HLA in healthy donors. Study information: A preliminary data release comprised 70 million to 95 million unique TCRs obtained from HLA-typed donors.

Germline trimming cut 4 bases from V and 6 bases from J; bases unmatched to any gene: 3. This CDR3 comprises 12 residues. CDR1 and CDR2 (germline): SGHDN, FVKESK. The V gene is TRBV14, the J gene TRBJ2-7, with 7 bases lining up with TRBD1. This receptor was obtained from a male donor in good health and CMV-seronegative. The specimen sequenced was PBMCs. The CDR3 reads CASSPGGTEQYF. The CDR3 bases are TGTGCCAGCAGCCCAGGGGGTACCGAGCAGTACTTC.